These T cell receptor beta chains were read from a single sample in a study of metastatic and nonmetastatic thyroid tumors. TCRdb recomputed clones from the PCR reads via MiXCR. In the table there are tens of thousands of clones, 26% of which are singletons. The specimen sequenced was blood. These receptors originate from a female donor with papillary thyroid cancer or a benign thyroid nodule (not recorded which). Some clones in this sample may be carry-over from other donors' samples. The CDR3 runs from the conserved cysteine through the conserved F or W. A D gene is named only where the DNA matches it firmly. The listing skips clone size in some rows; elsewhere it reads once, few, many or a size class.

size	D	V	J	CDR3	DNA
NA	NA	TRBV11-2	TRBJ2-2	CASSFRGLRDGLTGELFF	TGTGCCAGCAGCTTTCGAGGGTTGCGGGACGGGCTCACCGGGGAGCTGTTTTTT
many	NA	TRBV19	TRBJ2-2	CASSIPVNTGELFF	TGTGCCAGTAGTATTCCAGTTAACACCGGGGAGCTGTTTTTT
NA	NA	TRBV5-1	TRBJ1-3	CASSGRGLGPGNTIYF	TGCGCCAGCAGCGGGCGAGGGTTGGGGCCTGGAAACACCATATATTTT
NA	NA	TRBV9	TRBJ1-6	CASSAEGRENSPLHF	TGTGCCAGCAGCGCCGAGGGACGGGAAAATTCACCCCTCCACTTT
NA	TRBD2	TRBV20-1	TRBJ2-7	CSARETSVHSGANEQYF	TGCAGTGCTAGAGAGACTAGCGTTCACTCTGGGGCCAACGAGCAGTACTTC
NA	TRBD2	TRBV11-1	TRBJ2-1	CASSSTVGRGGINEQFF	TGTGCCAGCAGCTCCACTGTGGGTCGGGGGGGCATCAATGAGCAGTTCTTC
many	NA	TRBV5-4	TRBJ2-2	CASSQDYSNTGELFF	TGTGCCAGCAGCCAGGACTATTCGAACACCGGGGAGCTGTTTTTT
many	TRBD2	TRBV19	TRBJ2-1	CASAHRAGTSDEQFF	TGTGCCAGTGCTCACCGAGCCGGGACTAGCGACGAGCAGTTCTTC
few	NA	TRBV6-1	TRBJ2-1	CASSRLPLNSDEQFF	TGTGCCAGCAGCAGACTCCCCCTCAACTCCGATGAGCAGTTCTTC
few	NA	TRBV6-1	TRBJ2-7	CASIRQWVFHEQYF	TGTGCCAGCATCCGACAGTGGGTTTTCCACGAGCAGTACTTC
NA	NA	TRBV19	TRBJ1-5	CASSLQGGNQPQHF	TGTGCCAGTAGTTTACAGGGAGGCAATCAGCCCCAGCATTTT
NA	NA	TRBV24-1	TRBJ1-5	CATSGPSSNQPQHF	TGTGCCACCAGTGGCCCCTCGAGCAATCAGCCCCAGCATTTT
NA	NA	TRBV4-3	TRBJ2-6	CASSQTASRGSGANVLTF	TGCGCCAGCAGCCAAACCGCTAGCCGGGGGTCTGGGGCCAACGTCCTGACTTTC
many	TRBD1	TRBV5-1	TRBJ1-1	CASSLGGMNTEAFF	TGCGCCAGCAGCTTAGGGGGCATGAACACTGAAGCTTTCTTT
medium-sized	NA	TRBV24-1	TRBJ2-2	CATSSNIGRNTGELFF	TGTGCCACCAGTTCGAATATCGGGAGAAACACCGGGGAGCTGTTTTTT
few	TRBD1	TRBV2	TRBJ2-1	CASKHGQGGNEQFF	TGTGCCAGCAAACATGGACAGGGGGGCAATGAGCAGTTCTTC
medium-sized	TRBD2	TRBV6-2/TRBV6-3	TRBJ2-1	CASSRTGGVLGDEQFF	TGTGCCAGCAGCCGAACCGGGGGGGTCTTGGGGGATGAGCAGTTCTTC
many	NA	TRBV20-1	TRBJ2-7	CSARASGRLYEQYF	TGCAGTGCTAGAGCCAGCGGGCGGCTCTACGAGCAGTACTTC
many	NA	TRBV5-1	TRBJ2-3	CASSPLGADTQYF	TGCGCCAGCAGCCCCCTTGGGGCAGATACGCAGTATTTT
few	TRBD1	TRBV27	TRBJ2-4	CASSPIIQGARNIQYF	TGTGCCAGCAGTCCCATAATACAGGGGGCTCGGAACATTCAGTACTTC
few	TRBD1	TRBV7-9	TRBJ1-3	CASSSRDSPDTIYF	TGTGCCAGCAGCAGCCGGGACAGTCCAGACACCATATATTTT
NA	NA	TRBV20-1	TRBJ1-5	CSATESSNQPQHF	TGCAGTGCCACCGAGTCTTCCAATCAGCCCCAGCATTTT
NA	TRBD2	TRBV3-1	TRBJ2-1	CASSLGLAGNEQFF	TGTGCCAGCAGCCTGGGACTAGCGGGCAATGAGCAGTTCTTC
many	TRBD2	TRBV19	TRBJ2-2	CASSITGGNTGELFF	TGTGCCAGTAGTATCACGGGAGGGAACACCGGGGAGCTGTTTTTT
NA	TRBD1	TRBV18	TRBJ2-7	CASSRTGQPSYEQYF	TGTGCCAGCTCAAGAACGGGACAGCCCTCCTACGAGCAGTACTTC
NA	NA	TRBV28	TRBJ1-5	CASSPPAGTWGWPQHF	TGTGCCAGCAGTCCACCTGCGGGGACCTGGGGGTGGCCCCAGCATTTT
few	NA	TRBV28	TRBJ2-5	CASRPSWGTGTQYF	TGTGCCAGCCGCCCCAGCTGGGGTACGGGGACCCAGTACTTC
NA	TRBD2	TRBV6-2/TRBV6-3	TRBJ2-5	CASSYSVTSGAQETQYF	TGTGCAAGCAGTTACTCGGTAACCAGCGGGGCGCAAGAGACCCAGTACTTC
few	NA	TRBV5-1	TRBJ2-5	CASSLQAGARETQYF	TGCGCCAGCAGCCTGCAGGCGGGGGCTAGGGAGACCCAGTACTTC
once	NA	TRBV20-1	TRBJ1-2	CSARTTGSINYGYTF	TGCAGTGCTAGAACAACAGGGAGTATAAACTATGGCTACACCTTC
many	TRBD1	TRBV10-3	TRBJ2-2	CAISGPGQGVTGELFF	TGTGCCATCAGTGGACCGGGACAGGGGGTCACCGGGGAGCTGTTTTTT
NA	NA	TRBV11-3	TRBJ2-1	CASRSVPGAEQFF	TGTGCCAGCAGGTCGGTCCCGGGGGCTGAGCAGTTCTTC
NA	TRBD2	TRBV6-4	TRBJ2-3	CASSASGRDTQYF	TGTGCCAGCAGTGCTAGCGGGAGAGATACGCAGTATTTT
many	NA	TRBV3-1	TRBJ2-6	CASSPNLDSGANVLTF	TGTGCCAGCAGCCCTAACCTAGACTCTGGGGCCAACGTCCTGACTTTC
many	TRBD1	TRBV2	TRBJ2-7	CASRSTGVSSYEQYF	TGTGCCAGCCGATCGACAGGGGTAAGCTCCTACGAGCAGTACTTC
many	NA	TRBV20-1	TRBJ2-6	CSAIGSMTGANVLTF	TGCAGTGCTATCGGGTCAATGACTGGGGCCAACGTCCTGACTTTC
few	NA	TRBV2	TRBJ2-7	CASSVGRVEQYF	TGTGCCAGCAGTGTGGGTAGGGTTGAGCAGTACTTC
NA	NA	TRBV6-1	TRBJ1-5	CSSGVTGAQPQHF	TGTTCCAGCGGGGTTACGGGGGCCCAGCCCCAGCATTTT
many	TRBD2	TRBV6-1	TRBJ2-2	CATSRLAGVHGELFF	TGTGCCACATCACGACTAGCGGGAGTTCACGGGGAGCTGTTTTTT
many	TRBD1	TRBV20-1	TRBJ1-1	CSASHRGLNTEAFF	TGCAGTGCTTCCCACAGGGGATTGAACACTGAAGCTTTCTTT
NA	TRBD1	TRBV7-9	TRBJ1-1	CASSLQGAMNTEAFF	TGTGCCAGCAGCTTACAGGGGGCGATGAACACTGAAGCTTTCTTT